This TCR beta chain is drawn from a study of vaccination effects on CD4 cells after COVID-19. The wider study: At 16 days and one week before vaccination, a couple of convalescent patients gave samples. Study-level points and caveats: Marked clonal contraction of infection- and vaccine-induced clones was seen late after vaccination.

Trimming stripped 4 bases from V and 13 bases from J, with 13 bases between. The CDR3 runs to 11 residues. Germline CDR1 is SNHLY and CDR2 is FYNNEI. Clones were sequenced by immunoSEQ multiplex PCR, and TCRdb holds only the in-frame ones, with some missing. The sample consists of approximately 70,000 clones, 73% of them appearing once. Under the ViraFEST assay, PBMC were stimulated with viral peptide pools so that antigen-specific CD4+ T cells expanded. Sequencing was performed afterwards. CD4+ T cell isolation took place after 10 days of culture. SARS-CoV-2 infected the person between March and December 2020, as confirmed by PCR. Concerning this clone: Its antigen is unidentified.

This chain links TRBV2 with TRBJ1-2; D gene uncertain. This sample comprised CD4+ T cells from PBMCs cultured with HIV peptides, obtained before COVID-19 vaccination. Documented subset: HIV-1 Nef peptide pool negative control/reference culture. This TCR came from a human donor who had a prior SARS-CoV-2 infection. The CDR3, as DNA: TGTGCCAGCAGTGGTGACGGATTCGGCACCTTC. Its protein product is CASSGDGFGTF.